These T cell receptor beta chains were read from a single sample in a study of T-cell memory formation after mild COVID-19. TCRdb itself ran the 5' RACE reads through MiXCR, one entry per CDR3 protein. The sample contains 120,000 to 150,000 distinct CDR3 sequences, approximately 21% of which appear only once. Sequencing was carried out using PBMCs or a T cell subset sorted from them (not recorded which). The receptor source for this set is an adult woman who had mild COVID-19 (a few samples of this study predate the infection). Cell type and time point are not known. The CDR3 runs from the conserved cysteine through the conserved F or W. Fields, in order: CDR3 protein, CDR3 DNA, J gene, V gene, D gene, clone size. D genes are given only for firm matches. Rows give clone size only sometimes, using once, few, many, or a class for an expanded clone.

CASSLAQEGLRLFF	TGTGCCAGCAGTTTAGCGCAAGAGGGGCTGAGACTGTTTTTT	TRBJ1-4	TRBV12-3/TRBV12-4	NA	few
CASSLTGTEQYF	TGTGCCAGCAGCTTGACAGGGACCGAGCAGTACTTC	TRBJ2-7	TRBV21-1	NA	NA
CASSLIQGYTEAFF	TGTGCCAGCAGCCTAATACAGGGATACACTGAAGCTTTCTTT	TRBJ1-1	TRBV14	NA	NA
CASSPGGSNTGELFF	TGTGCCAGCAGCCCCGGGGGCTCAAACACCGGGGAGCTGTTTTTT	TRBJ2-2	TRBV5-4	NA	few
CASSLARAAYNEQFF	TGTGCCAGCAGCTTAGCCAGGGCAGCCTACAATGAGCAGTTCTTC	TRBJ2-1	TRBV7-2	NA	NA
CASRSTDTQYF	TGTGCCAGCAGGAGCACAGATACGCAGTATTTT	TRBJ2-3	TRBV6-5	NA	many
CASSLGQSNEQYF	TGCGCCAGCAGCTTGGGACAGTCCAACGAGCAGTACTTC	TRBJ2-7	TRBV5-1	NA	NA
CASSRPGAQETQYF	TGTGCCAGCAGTCGTCCAGGGGCCCAAGAGACCCAGTACTTC	TRBJ2-5	TRBV4-2	NA	NA
CSARGRAGELFF	TGCAGTGCTAGAGGGAGGGCCGGGGAGCTGTTTTTT	TRBJ2-2	TRBV20-1	NA	NA
CASSLADSQNIQYF	TGCGCCAGCAGCTTGGCCGACAGTCAAAACATTCAGTACTTC	TRBJ2-4	TRBV5-1	NA	few
CASSLRRLNEQFF	TGTGCCAGCAGCTTAAGACGGCTAAATGAGCAGTTCTTC	TRBJ2-1	TRBV7-2	NA	few
CSVPREPTTNYGYTF	TGCAGCGTTCCCCGGGAACCGACTACTAACTATGGCTACACCTTC	TRBJ1-2	TRBV29-1	NA	NA
CSASRRGWQTQYF	TGCAGTGCTAGCAGACGGGGTTGGCAGACCCAGTACTTC	TRBJ2-5	TRBV20-1	NA	NA
CASSSTPSGANVLTF	TGTGCCAGCAGCTCTACACCCTCTGGGGCCAACGTCCTGACTTTC	TRBJ2-6	TRBV7-8	NA	NA
CSASGVFSSYNEQFF	TGCAGTGCCTCGGGAGTTTTCAGCTCCTACAATGAGCAGTTCTTC	TRBJ2-1	TRBV20-1	NA	few
CASSYPRTGSGNTIYF	TGTGCCAGCAGTTATCCCCGGACAGGGTCTGGAAACACCATATATTTT	TRBJ1-3	TRBV6-6	TRBD1	NA
CASSPGQSNQPQHF	TGTGCCAGCTCACCAGGGCAGTCAAATCAGCCCCAGCATTTT	TRBJ1-5	TRBV18	NA	few
CSALGQGKIDTQYF	TGCAGTGCCCTTGGACAGGGTAAAATAGATACGCAGTATTTT	TRBJ2-3	TRBV20-1	TRBD1	NA
CSVDGTGSNYGYTF	TGCAGCGTTGATGGTACAGGGTCTAACTATGGCTACACCTTC	TRBJ1-2	TRBV29-1	NA	NA
CASSYRNIQYF	TGTGCCAGCAGCTACAGAAACATTCAGTACTTC	TRBJ2-4	TRBV3-1	NA	few
CASSVGSGRTGELFF	TGTGCCAGCAGCGTTGGTAGCGGGAGGACCGGGGAGCTGTTTTTT	TRBJ2-2	TRBV9	TRBD2	NA
CASSYSNRPGYEQYF	TGTGCCAGCAGTTACTCGAATCGCCCGGGATACGAGCAGTACTTC	TRBJ2-7	TRBV6-5	NA	NA
CASSLGTSEYYEQYF	TGCGCCAGCAGCCTCGGGACTTCGGAATACTACGAGCAGTACTTC	TRBJ2-7	TRBV5-1	NA	NA
CASSLGQGAAEPQHF	TGCGCCAGCAGCTTGGGACAGGGGGCTGCTGAGCCCCAGCATTTT	TRBJ1-5	TRBV5-1	TRBD1	few
CASSLAGPGGTNEQFF	TGTGCCAGCAGTCTAGCGGGCCCAGGCGGTACCAATGAGCAGTTCTTC	TRBJ2-1	TRBV12-3/TRBV12-4	TRBD2	few
CASSWSNQPQHF	TGTGCCAGCAGTTGGAGCAATCAGCCCCAGCATTTT	TRBJ1-5	TRBV6-2/TRBV6-3	NA	NA
CASRRASGAYEQYF	TGTGCCAGCCGGAGGGCTAGCGGGGCCTACGAGCAGTACTTC	TRBJ2-7	TRBV6-2/TRBV6-3	TRBD2	NA
CASSPAGSLKADTQYF	TGTGCCAGCAGCCCAGCGGGCAGTTTAAAGGCAGATACGCAGTATTTT	TRBJ2-3	TRBV7-9	NA	NA
CASSLVPPGTGGVGGYTF	TGTGCCAGCAGCTTAGTGCCGCCTGGGACAGGGGGCGTGGGGGGCTACACCTTC	TRBJ1-2	TRBV7-8	TRBD1	few
CSARDRGILGQSPLHF	TGCAGTGCCCGGGACAGGGGAATTCTAGGGCAGTCACCCCTCCACTTT	TRBJ1-6	TRBV20-1	TRBD1	NA
CSVGKGTPNEQFF	TGCAGCGTTGGCAAAGGGACCCCCAATGAGCAGTTCTTC	TRBJ2-1	TRBV29-1	NA	few
CSVGGEGYGYTF	TGCAGCGTGGGGGGCGAGGGCTATGGCTACACCTTC	TRBJ1-2	TRBV29-1	NA	NA
CSAQLGRAGNTIYF	TGCAGTGCCCAACTGGGCAGGGCTGGAAACACCATATATTTT	TRBJ1-3	TRBV20-1	NA	NA
CASSESGRENTGELFF	TGTGCCAGCAGTGAGAGCGGGAGAGAGAACACCGGGGAGCTGTTTTTT	TRBJ2-2	TRBV7-9	TRBD2	NA
CASSQTRGIRYTF	TGTGCCAGCAGCCAAACGAGGGGGATTCGCTACACCTTC	TRBJ1-2	TRBV6-2/TRBV6-3	NA	NA
CASSLGLSGRSDTQYF	TGTGCCAGCAGCCTGGGGCTAAGCGGGAGATCAGATACGCAGTATTTT	TRBJ2-3	TRBV11-2	TRBD2	few
CASSLYRGQWGHLGYEQYF	TGTGCCAGCAGCTTATACAGAGGACAATGGGGACATCTGGGGTACGAGCAGTACTTC	TRBJ2-7	TRBV7-2	NA	few
CASSLWDTEAFF	TGTGCCAGCAGTTTGTGGGACACTGAAGCTTTCTTT	TRBJ1-1	TRBV12-3/TRBV12-4	NA	few
CSARPREGENYGYTF	TGCAGTGCTAGACCGCGAGAGGGGGAGAACTATGGCTACACCTTC	TRBJ1-2	TRBV20-1	NA	once
CASSQTSGPSVEQFF	TGTGCCAGCAGCCAGACTAGCGGACCTAGCGTTGAGCAGTTCTTC	TRBJ2-1	TRBV6-5	TRBD2	NA
CASSLETGGFYGYTF	TGCGCCAGCAGCTTGGAGACAGGGGGCTTTTATGGCTACACCTTC	TRBJ1-2	TRBV5-1	TRBD1	few
CASSLGSNNEQFF	TGTGCCAGCAGCTTGGGGAGCAACAATGAGCAGTTCTTC	TRBJ2-1	TRBV5-6	NA	NA
CASSLSGGAGDTQYF	TGCGCCAGCAGCTTGAGCGGGGGGGCCGGAGATACGCAGTATTTT	TRBJ2-3	TRBV5-1	TRBD2	few
CASSSLAGADYEQYF	TGTGCCAGCAGTTCACTTGCCGGGGCCGACTACGAGCAGTACTTC	TRBJ2-7	TRBV6-5	NA	few
CASSEIRGQRSGYTF	TGTGCCAGCAGTGAAATAAGGGGGCAAAGGTCTGGCTACACCTTC	TRBJ1-2	TRBV2	TRBD1	few
CASSLQGYDQYF	TGTGCCAGCAGCCTCCAGGGTTACGATCAGTACTTC	TRBJ2-7	TRBV12-3/TRBV12-4	NA	once
CASSSRGGATDTQYF	TGTGCCAGCAGCTCCCGGGGAGGGGCGACAGATACGCAGTATTTT	TRBJ2-3	TRBV5-4	TRBD2	NA